The 19 T cell receptor beta chains below all came from one sample that was sequenced in a study of identical twins. Using its own MiXCR run on the 5' RACE reads, TCRdb lists one record per CDR3 protein. This sample has hundreds of thousands of distinct CDR3 sequences; around 6% occur once, and the top ten carry about 2%. What was sequenced was naive T cells sorted from blood. These receptors were obtained from a young man in good health.

This clonotype has a count of ten or more. The rearrangement joins TRBV5-1 to TRBJ2-7, with D perhaps TRBD1 or TRBD2 (5 bases each). V gave up 2 bases and J gave up 4 bases, with 13 bases separating them. This CDR3 region has 14 residues. Germline V lookup: CDR1 SGHRS, CDR2 YFSETQ. CDR3 loop: CASSFTGTEYEQYF. In DNA, the CDR3 is TGCGCCAGCAGCTTCACGGGGACCGAATACGAGCAGTACTTC.

DNA of the CDR3: TGTGCCATCAGTGAGTCGACCGGGACTAGCGGGAGTCGTACGCAGTATTTT. Translating it yields CAISESTGTSGSRTQYF. The chain couples TRBV10-3 to TRBJ2-3; 14 bases are a match to TRBD2. CDR3 length: 17 amino acids. CDR1 is ENHRY and CDR2 is SYGVKD in the germline V gene. V lost 0 bases, J lost 8 bases, and 7 bases stayed unmatched.

This clonotype was seen only a few times. This chain uses TRBV12-3 or TRBV12-4 with TRBJ2-2; TRBD1 is a possible D gene (6 bases). The V gene lost 5 bases and the J gene lost 6 bases, with 16 bases spanning the gap. This CDR3 contains 15 residues. This CDR3 reads CASSIQGSIAGELFF. The CDR3 nucleotides are TGTGCCAGCAGTATACAGGGCAGTATCGCCGGGGAGCTGTTTTTT.

This clonotype was seen a few times. The genes are TRBV2 and TRBJ2-7; 8 bases are a match to TRBD2. This CDR3 contains 15 residues. Germline V gene data show CDR1 as SNHLY and CDR2 as FYNNEI. Trimming removed 6 bases from V and 1 base from J; junction bases left unmatched: 8. The CDR3 sequence is CASSTTSDLSYEQYV. Written as DNA, the CDR3 is TGTGCCAGCAGCACGACTAGCGACCTGTCCTACGAGCAGTACGTC.

Regarding this clonotype: One end of the junction is discordant with germline, which a read error may explain. V usage is TRBV12-5 and J usage is TRBJ2-5; 9 positions agree with TRBD2. Germline CDR1 is LGHNT and CDR2 is FRNRAP. CDR3 length: 13 residues. CDR3: CASGFSLAGGRAF. The CDR3 nucleotides are TGTGCTAGTGGTTTCTCTCTGGCTGGCGGGAGGGCCTTC.

A few counts support this clonotype. The chain uses TRBV6-5 and TRBJ1-2, with no clear D. CDR3 length equals 13 residues. Germline values: CDR1 MNHEY, CDR2 SVGAGI. V was trimmed by 2 bases and J by 1 base, leaving 5 bases between them. The CDR3 sequence is CASSYTSNYGYTF. The CDR3 nucleotides are TGTGCCAGCAGTTACACAAGTAACTATGGCTACACCTTC.

This clonotype was seen repeatedly, ten times or more. V is TRBV20-1 and J is TRBJ1-1; D unresolved. Trimming stripped 1 base from V and 0 bases from J, with 6 bases between. Germline loops: CDR1 DFQATT, CDR2 SNEGSKA (reference sequence). The CDR3 is 13 residues long. The CDR3 sequence is CSARGQMNTEAFF. The DNA of the CDR3 is TGCAGTGCTAGAGGCCAGATGAACACTGAAGCTTTCTTT.

This clonotype was observed a few times. V is TRBV6-2 or TRBV6-3 and J is TRBJ1-5; D remains ambiguous. The germline gives CDR1 MNHEY, CDR2 SVGEGT. V was pared by 2 bases and J by 3 bases, with 8 bases between. CDR3 length equals 14 residues. CDR3 bases: TGTGCCAGCAGTTACATGGAGGCCAATCAGCCCCAGCATTTT. It encodes CASSYMEANQPQHF.

This clonotype has a count of ten or more. The chain couples TRBV6-4 to TRBJ2-1, with 8 bases that match TRBD1. Trimming removed 5 bases from V and 6 bases from J; junction bases left unmatched: 6. Per germline, CDR1 MRHNA and CDR2 SNTAGT. CDR3 length equals 14 residues. The CDR3 sequence: CASSPGQASNEQFF. The CDR3 nucleotides read TGTGCCAGCAGTCCGGGACAGGCGTCCAATGAGCAGTTCTTC.

This clonotype was observed at least ten times. The chain couples TRBV20-1 to TRBJ2-1; 14 positions match TRBD2. Germline V lookup: CDR1 DFQATT, CDR2 SNEGSKA (reference sequence). The CDR3 has 18 amino acids. Trimming removed 4 bases from V and 5 bases from J; junction bases left unmatched: 13. CDR3 amino acids: CSATPIPGLAGADNEQFF. CDR3 coding DNA: TGCAGTGCTACTCCTATCCCGGGACTAGCGGGAGCTGACAATGAGCAGTTCTTC.

The rearrangement joins TRBV6-2 or TRBV6-3 to TRBJ2-1, with D possibly matching TRBD1 (5 bases). The CDR3 consists of 14 residues. Per the germline V gene, CDR1 is MNHEY and CDR2 is SVGEGT. Trimming removed 2 bases from V and 7 bases from J, with 12 bases in between. The CDR3 DNA sequence: TGTGCCAGCAGTTACGAAGCAGGGCTGAATGAGCAGTTCTTC. Protein: CASSYEAGLNEQFF.

This clonotype was picked up a small number of times. This chain's CDR3 is CSVEWVGRLMNTEAFF. In DNA, the CDR3 is TGCAGCGTTGAATGGGTAGGACGGCTTATGAACACTGAAGCTTTCTTT. The V and J genes are TRBV29-1 and TRBJ1-1; D not resolved. The length of the CDR3 is 16 residues. V was pared by 2 bases and J by 0 bases, with 16 bases between. In germline, CDR1 is SQVTM, CDR2 ANQGSEA.

There are many counts of this clonotype. This sequence joins TRBV4-2 and TRBJ2-3, with TRBD2 matching over 10 bases. The CDR3 sequence is 20 residues long. The junction had 15 bases not matched to a gene; V was cut back by 3 bases and J by 0 bases. Germline CDR1 LGHNA, CDR2 YNFKEQ. The CDR3 DNA reads TGTGCCAGCAGCCATCAGAGGACTAGCGGAAATCCCGCTAGCACAGATACGCAGTATTTT. This translates into CASSHQRTSGNPASTDTQYF.

This clonotype has ten or more counts. V is TRBV30 and J is TRBJ2-2; 15 positions match TRBD2. This CDR3 has 16 residues. Per germline, CDR1 GTSNPN and CDR2 SVGIG (reference sequence). After removal of 5 bases from V and 5 bases from J, the junction contained 6 bases not matched to a gene. The CDR3 loop reads CAWAPGLAGGTGELFF. The CDR3, as DNA: TGTGCCTGGGCACCGGGACTAGCGGGAGGAACCGGGGAGCTGTTTTTT.

V usage is TRBV24-1 and J usage is TRBJ2-5; D tentatively reads TRBD1 or TRBD2 (5 bases each). CDR3 size: 16 residues. V was clipped by 3 bases and J by 5 bases, with 18 bases between them. The germline CDR1 and CDR2 sequences are KGHDR and SFDVKD. The CDR3 region is CATSDPGVGARETQYF. CDR3 sequence (DNA): TGTGCCACCAGTGATCCCGGGGTTGGGGCTAGGGAGACCCAGTACTTC.

This clonotype was detected a few times. V is TRBV11-2 and J is TRBJ2-3, with D perhaps matching TRBD2 (5 bases). Trimming removed 3 bases at V and 2 bases at J, with 12 bases between. The germline V gene has CDR1 SGHAT and CDR2 FQNNGV. The CDR3 length is 15 residues. In DNA form, the CDR3 reads TGTGCCAGCAGCTTTCGGAGGCGAGTCACAGATACGCAGTATTTT. Its translation is CASSFRRRVTDTQYF.

This clonotype was seen at least ten times. The gene calls are TRBV20-1 and TRBJ2-7, with D perhaps matching TRBD2 (5 bases). Germline CDR1 is DFQATT and CDR2 is SNEGSKA (reference sequence). Trimming took off 5 bases at V and 1 base at J, with 12 bases between the two ends. The CDR3 consists of 13 residues. CDR3 region: CSALSPGSYEQYF. The CDR3 DNA is TGCAGTGCTCTATCTCCGGGGTCCTACGAGCAGTACTTC.

This clonotype was recorded a few times. The rearrangement uses TRBV5-1 and TRBJ2-3; 7 positions match TRBD1. This CDR3 has 16 amino acids. Germline trimming cut 8 bases from V and 2 bases from J; bases unmatched to any gene: 14. CDR1 and CDR2 (germline): SGHRS, YFSETQ. The CDR3 protein is CASMGFSGQLTDTQYF. In DNA, the CDR3 is TGCGCCAGTATGGGTTTTTCGGGACAGCTCACAGATACGCAGTATTTT.

The chain uses TRBV20-1 and TRBJ2-1; the D is unclear. The CDR3 has 15 amino acids. V lost 1 base and J lost 0, with 10 bases in between. CDR1 is DFQATT, CDR2 SNEGSKA, per germline (reference sequence). The CDR3 here is CSARVGQSSYNEQFF. The CDR3 nucleotides read TGCAGTGCTAGAGTAGGGCAGAGCTCCTACAATGAGCAGTTCTTC.